Described below is a single T cell receptor (beta chain) sequence and its context. Recruited during active infection, patients (from Seattle) were subsequently followed longitudinally. Only in-frame clones appear in the TCRdb table, and some are missing; sequencing was by immunoSEQ multiplex PCR. The data contain around 310,000 clones, around 87% of them singletons. The data derive from a study of blood T cell repertoires in COVID-19. Germline values: CDR1 SGHTA, CDR2 FQGNSA. The germline V and J ends were trimmed by 5 bases and 6 bases, with 19 bases remaining between them. The CDR3 extends over 16 amino acids.

Sequenced material: peripheral blood. This clonotype originated in a woman in her 40s with COVID-19, enrolled during active disease. V is TRBV7-2 and J is TRBJ2-2, with a weak D call TRBD2 (6 bases). Here the CDR3 DNA reads TGTGCCAGCAGCCAAGGGAGGCAGGAGAATTCCGGGGAGCTGTTTTTT. Translating gives CASSQGRQENSGELFF.